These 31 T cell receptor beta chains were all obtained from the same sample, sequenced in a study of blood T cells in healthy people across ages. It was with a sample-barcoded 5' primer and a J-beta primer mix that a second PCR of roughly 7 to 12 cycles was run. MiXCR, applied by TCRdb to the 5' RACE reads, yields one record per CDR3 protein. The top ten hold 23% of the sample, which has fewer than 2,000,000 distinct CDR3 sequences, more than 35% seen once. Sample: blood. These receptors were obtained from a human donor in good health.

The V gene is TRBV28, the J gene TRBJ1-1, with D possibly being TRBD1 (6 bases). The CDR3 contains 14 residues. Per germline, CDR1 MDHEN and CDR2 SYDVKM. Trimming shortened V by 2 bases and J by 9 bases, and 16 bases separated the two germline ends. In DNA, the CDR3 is TGTGCCAGCAGTTTACCGGGTCTTGGGACAAAAGCTTTCTTT. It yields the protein CASSLPGLGTKAFF.

CDR3 coding DNA: TGTGCCAGCAGTTTCGATAGTGAGGGTCAAGATACGCAGTATTTT. It is translated as CASSFDSEGQDTQYF. The chain couples TRBV27 to TRBJ2-3; D perhaps matches TRBD2 (5 bases). The germline CDR1 and CDR2 sequences are MNHEY and SMNVEV (reference sequence). The CDR3 loop spans 15 amino acids. Deletions cut 3 bases from V and 5 bases from J, with 15 bases between.

The CDR3 loop is CATSRDRWGTEAFF. DNA of the CDR3: TGTGCCACCAGCAGAGATAGGTGGGGCACTGAAGCTTTCTTT. The chain has TRBV15 and TRBJ1-1; unclear D gene. CDR3 length: 14 residues. Germline V gives CDR1 LNHNV, CDR2 YYDKDF (reference sequence). V lost 0 bases and J lost 4, with 9 bases in between. Based on the CDR3 plus reference TRBV15 and TRBJ1-1, the full variable domain is DAMVIQNPRYQVTQFGKPVTLSCSQTLNHNVMYWYQQKSSQAPKLLFHYYDKDFNNEADTPDNFQSRRPNTSFCFLDIRSPGLGDTAMYLCATSRDRWGTEAFFGQGTRLTVV.

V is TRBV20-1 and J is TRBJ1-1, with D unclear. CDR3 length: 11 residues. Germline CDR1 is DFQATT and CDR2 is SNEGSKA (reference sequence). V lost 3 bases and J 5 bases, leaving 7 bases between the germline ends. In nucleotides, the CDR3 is TGCAGTGCTAGTTTCCGAACTGAAGCTTTCTTT. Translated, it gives CSASFRTEAFF.

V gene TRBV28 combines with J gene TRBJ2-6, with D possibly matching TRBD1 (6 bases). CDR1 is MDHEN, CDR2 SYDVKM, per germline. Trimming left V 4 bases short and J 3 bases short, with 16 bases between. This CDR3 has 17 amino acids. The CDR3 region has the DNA TGTGCCAGCAGTTCCACAGGGAATTTACGTGGGGCCAACGTCCTGACTTTC. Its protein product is CASSSTGNLRGANVLTF.

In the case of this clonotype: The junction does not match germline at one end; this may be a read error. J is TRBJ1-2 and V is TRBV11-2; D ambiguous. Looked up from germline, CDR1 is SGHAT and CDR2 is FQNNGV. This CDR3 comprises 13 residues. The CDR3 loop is CASSFDGNCGYTF. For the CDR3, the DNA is TGTGCCAGCAGCTTCGACGGCAACTGTGGCTACACCTTC.

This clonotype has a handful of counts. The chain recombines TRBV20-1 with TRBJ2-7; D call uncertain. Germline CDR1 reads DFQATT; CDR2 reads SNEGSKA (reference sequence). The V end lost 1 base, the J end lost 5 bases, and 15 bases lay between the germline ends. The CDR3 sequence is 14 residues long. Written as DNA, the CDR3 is TGCAGTGCTAGAGGAACTTCCTTAACCCACGAGCAGTACTTC. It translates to CSARGTSLTHEQYF.

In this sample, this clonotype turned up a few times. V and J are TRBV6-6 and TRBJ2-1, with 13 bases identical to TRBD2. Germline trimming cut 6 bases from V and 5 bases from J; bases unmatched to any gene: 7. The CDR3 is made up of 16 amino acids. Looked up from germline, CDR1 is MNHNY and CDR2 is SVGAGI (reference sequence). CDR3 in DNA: TGTGCCAGCAGCTGGACTAGCGGGGGCCCAAACAATGAGCAGTTCTTC. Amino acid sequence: CASSWTSGGPNNEQFF.

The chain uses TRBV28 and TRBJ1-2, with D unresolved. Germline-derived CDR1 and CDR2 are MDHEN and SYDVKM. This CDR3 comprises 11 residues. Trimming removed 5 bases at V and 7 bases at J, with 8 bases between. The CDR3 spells CASSPLCGYTF. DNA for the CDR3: TGTGCCAGCAGTCCCCTATGTGGCTACACCTTC.

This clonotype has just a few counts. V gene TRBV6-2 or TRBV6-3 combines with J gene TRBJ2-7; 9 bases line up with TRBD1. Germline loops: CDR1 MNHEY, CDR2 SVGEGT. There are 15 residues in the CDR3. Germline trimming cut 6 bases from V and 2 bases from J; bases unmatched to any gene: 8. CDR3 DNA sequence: TGTGCCAGCAGCTACGACAGGGGGGGTACCTACGAGCAGTACTTC. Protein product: CASSYDRGGTYEQYF.

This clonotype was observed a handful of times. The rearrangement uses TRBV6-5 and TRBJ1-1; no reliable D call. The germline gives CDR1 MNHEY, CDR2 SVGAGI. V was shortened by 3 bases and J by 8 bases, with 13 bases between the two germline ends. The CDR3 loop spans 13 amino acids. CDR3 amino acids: CASSYLGQLEAFF. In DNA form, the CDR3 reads TGTGCCAGCAGTTATTTAGGCCAACTCGAAGCTTTCTTT.

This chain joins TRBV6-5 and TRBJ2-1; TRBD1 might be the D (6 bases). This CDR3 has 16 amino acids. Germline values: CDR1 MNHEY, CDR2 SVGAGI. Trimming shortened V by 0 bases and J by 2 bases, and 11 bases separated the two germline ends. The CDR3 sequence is CASSYSSGAPYNEQFF. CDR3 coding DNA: TGTGCCAGCAGTTACTCATCAGGGGCCCCCTACAATGAGCAGTTCTTC.

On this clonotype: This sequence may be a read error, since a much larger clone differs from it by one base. The CDR3 bases are TGTGCCATCAGGCCTCTTACTTCGGCAGCCGACAATGAGCAGTTCTTC. It yields the protein CAIRPLTSAADNEQFF. The chain links TRBV10-3 to TRBJ2-1; D gene uncertain. V shed 6 bases and J shed 5 bases, with 20 bases lying between them. This CDR3 contains 16 residues. Germline-derived CDR1 and CDR2 are ENHRY and SYGVKD.

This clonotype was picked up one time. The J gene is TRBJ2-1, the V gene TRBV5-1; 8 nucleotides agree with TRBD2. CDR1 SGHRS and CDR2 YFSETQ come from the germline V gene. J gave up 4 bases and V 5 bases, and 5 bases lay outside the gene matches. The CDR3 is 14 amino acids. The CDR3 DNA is TGCGCCAGCAGGGGACTAGTTGAGTACAATGAGCAGTTCTTC. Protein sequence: CASRGLVEYNEQFF.

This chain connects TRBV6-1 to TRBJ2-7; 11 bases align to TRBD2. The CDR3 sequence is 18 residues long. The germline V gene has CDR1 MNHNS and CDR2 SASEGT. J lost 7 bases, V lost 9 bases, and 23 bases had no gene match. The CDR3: CARIRGSGGAGSYNEQYF. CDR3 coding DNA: TGTGCCAGGATTCGGGGTAGCGGGGGGGCTGGGTCCTACAATGAGCAGTACTTC.

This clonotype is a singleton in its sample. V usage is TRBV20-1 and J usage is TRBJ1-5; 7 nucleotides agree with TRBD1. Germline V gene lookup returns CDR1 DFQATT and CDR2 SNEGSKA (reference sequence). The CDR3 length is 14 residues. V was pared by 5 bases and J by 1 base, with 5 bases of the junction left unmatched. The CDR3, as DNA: TGCAGTGCTCGACAGGGTCGGAGCAATCAGCCCCAGCATTTT. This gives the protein CSARQGRSNQPQHF.

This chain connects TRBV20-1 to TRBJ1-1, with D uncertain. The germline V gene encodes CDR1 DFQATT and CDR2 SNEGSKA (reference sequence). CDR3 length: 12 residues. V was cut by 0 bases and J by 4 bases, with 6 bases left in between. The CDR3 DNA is TGCAGTGCTAGAGATCAGACCACTGAAGCTTTCTTT. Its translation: CSARDQTTEAFF.

The DNA for the CDR3 is TGTGCCAGCAGCTTAGTAGCGGGGGGATACACAGATACGCAGTATTTT. Encoded protein: CASSLVAGGYTDTQYF. J is TRBJ2-3 and V is TRBV7-2; 10 nucleotides line up with TRBD2. V gave up 1 base and J gave up 2 bases; unmatched junction bases: 3. The germline V gene has CDR1 SGHTA and CDR2 FQGNSA. The CDR3 is 16 residues long.

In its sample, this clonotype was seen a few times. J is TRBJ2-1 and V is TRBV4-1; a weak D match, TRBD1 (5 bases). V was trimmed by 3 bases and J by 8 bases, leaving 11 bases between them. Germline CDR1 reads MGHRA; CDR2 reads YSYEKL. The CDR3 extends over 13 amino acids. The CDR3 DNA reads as TGCGCCAGCAGCCACATAGGGGTAGATGAGCAGTTCTTC. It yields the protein CASSHIGVDEQFF.

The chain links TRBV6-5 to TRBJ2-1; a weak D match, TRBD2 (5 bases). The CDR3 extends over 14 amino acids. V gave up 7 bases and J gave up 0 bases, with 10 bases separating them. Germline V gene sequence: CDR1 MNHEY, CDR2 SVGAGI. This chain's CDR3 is CASIKSGSYNEQFF. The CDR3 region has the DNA TGTGCCAGCATTAAAAGCGGCTCCTACAATGAGCAGTTCTTC.

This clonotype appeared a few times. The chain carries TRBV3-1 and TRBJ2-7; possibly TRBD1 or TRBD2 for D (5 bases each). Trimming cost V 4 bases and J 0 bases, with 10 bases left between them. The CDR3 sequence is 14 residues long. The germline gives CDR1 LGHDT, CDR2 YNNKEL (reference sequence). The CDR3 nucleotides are TGTGCCAGCAGCCCGTGGGACGGCTCCTACGAGCAGTACTTC. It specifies CASSPWDGSYEQYF.

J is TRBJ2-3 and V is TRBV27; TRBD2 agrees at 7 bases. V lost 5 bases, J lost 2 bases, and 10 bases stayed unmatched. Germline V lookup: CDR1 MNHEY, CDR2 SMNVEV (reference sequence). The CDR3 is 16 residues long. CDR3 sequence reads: CASSEFLGGITDTQYF. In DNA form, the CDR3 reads TGTGCCAGCAGTGAGTTCCTGGGGGGGATCACAGATACGCAGTATTTT.

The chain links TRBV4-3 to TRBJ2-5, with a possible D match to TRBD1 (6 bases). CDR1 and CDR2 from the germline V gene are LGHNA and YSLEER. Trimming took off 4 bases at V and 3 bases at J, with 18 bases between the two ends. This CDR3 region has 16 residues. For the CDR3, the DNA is TGCGCCAGCAGCCCCCATAATCCCGACAGGAAAGAGACCCAGTACTTC. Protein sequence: CASSPHNPDRKETQYF.

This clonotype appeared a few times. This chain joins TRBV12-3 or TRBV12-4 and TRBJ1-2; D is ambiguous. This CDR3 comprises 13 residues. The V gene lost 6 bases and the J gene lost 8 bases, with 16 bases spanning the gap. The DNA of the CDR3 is TGTGCCAGCAGGAATACAGTAGCTAAAGGCTACACCTTC. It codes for CASRNTVAKGYTF.

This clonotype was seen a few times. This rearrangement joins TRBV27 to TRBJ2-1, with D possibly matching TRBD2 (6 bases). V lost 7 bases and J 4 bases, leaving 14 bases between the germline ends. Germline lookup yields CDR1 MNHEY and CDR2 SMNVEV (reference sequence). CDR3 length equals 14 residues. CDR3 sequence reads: CASKHGGEYNEQFF. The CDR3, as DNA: TGTGCCAGCAAACACGGGGGAGAATACAATGAGCAGTTCTTC.

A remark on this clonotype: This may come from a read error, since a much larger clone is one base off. The CDR3 reads CASSEWDTEAFF. The CDR3 nucleotides are TGTGCCAGCAGTGAATGGGACACTGAAGCTTTCTTT. This chain links TRBV6-1 with TRBJ1-1, with D unclear. The CDR3 has 12 amino acids. The V and J ends lost 2 bases and 3 bases respectively, with 4 bases between them. Germline lookup yields CDR1 MNHNS and CDR2 SASEGT.

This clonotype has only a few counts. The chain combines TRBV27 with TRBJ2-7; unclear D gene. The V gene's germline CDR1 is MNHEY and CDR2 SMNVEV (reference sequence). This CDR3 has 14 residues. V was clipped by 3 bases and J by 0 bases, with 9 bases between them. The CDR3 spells CASSLVRASYEQYF. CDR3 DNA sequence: TGTGCCAGCAGTTTGGTTAGGGCCTCCTACGAGCAGTACTTC.

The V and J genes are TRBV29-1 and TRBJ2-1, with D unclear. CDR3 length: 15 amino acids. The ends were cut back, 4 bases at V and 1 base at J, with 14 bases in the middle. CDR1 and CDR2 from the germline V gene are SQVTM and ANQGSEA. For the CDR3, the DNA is TGCAGCGTTGTGCGGAATAGAGCATCCTACAATGAGCAGTTCTTC. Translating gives CSVVRNRASYNEQFF.

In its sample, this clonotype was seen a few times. Written as DNA, the CDR3 is TGTGCCAGTGGACCGAGTGAGGGGGCTGAAGCTTTCTTT. Amino acid sequence: CASGPSEGAEAFF. The chain uses TRBV6-5 and TRBJ1-1; a weak D match, TRBD1 (6 bases). There are 13 residues in the CDR3. Trimming pared 9 bases from V and 6 bases from J, leaving 17 bases between. Germline V lookup: CDR1 MNHEY, CDR2 SVGAGI.

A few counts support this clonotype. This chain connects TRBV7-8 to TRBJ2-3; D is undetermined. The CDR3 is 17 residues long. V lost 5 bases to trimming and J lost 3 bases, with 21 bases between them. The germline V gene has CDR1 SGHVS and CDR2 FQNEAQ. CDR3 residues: CASSTYLIDLQTDTQYF. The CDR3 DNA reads TGTGCCAGCAGCACGTACTTGATCGACCTTCAAACAGATACGCAGTATTTT.

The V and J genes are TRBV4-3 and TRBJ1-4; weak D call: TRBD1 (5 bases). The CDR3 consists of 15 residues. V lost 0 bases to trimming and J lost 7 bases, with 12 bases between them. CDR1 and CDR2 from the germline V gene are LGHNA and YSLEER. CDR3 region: CASSQDLGPGEKLFF. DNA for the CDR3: TGCGCCAGCAGCCAAGACCTGGGGCCTGGTGAAAAACTGTTTTTT.